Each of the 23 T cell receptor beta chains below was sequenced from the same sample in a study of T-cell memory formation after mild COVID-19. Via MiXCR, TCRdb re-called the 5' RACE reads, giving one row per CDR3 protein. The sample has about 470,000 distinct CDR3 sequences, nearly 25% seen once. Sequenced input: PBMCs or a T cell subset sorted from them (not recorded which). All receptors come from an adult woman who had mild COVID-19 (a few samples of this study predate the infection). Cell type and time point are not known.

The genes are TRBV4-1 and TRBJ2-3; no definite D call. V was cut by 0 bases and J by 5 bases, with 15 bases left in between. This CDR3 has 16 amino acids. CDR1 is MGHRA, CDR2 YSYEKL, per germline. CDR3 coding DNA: TGCGCCAGCAGCCAAGACACAGCTGATTTGATAGATACGCAGTATTTT. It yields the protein CASSQDTADLIDTQYF.

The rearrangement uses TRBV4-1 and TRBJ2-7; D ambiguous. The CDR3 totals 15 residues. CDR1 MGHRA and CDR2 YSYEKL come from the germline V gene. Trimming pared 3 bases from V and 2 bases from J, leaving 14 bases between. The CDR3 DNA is TGCGCCAGCAGCCAGGAAAGGGCACAGCCCTACGAGCAGTACTTC. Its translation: CASSQERAQPYEQYF.

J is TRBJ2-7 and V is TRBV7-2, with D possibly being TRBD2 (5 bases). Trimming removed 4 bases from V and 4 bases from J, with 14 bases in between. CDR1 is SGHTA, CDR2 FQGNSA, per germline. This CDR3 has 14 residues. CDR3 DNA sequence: TGTGCCAGCAGCTCCAGATACGGGAAATACGAGCAGTACTTC. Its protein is CASSSRYGKYEQYF. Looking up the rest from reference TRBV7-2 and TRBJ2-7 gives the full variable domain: GAGVSQSPSNKVTEKGKDVELRCDPISGHTALYWYRQSLGQGLEFLIYFQGNSAPDKSGLPSDRFSAERTGGSVSTLTIQRTQQEDSAVYLCASSSRYGKYEQYFGPGTRLTVT.

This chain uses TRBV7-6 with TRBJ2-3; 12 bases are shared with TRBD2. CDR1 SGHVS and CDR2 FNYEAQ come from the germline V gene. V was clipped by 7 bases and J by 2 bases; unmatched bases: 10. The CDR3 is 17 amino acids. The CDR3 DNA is TGTGCCAGCACACTAGCGGGGGGCCGATCTCACACAGATACGCAGTATTTT. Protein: CASTLAGGRSHTDTQYF.

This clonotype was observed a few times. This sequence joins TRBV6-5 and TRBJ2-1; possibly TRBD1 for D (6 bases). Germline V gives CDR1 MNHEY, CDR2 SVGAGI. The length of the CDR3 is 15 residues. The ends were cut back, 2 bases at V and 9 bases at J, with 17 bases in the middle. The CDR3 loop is CASSYPTQGSGEQFF. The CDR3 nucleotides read TGTGCCAGCAGTTACCCAACACAGGGTAGTGGTGAGCAGTTCTTC.

Written as DNA, the CDR3 is TGTGCCAGCAGTTTACTCAAATGGGCCAGGGATGGGATCACTGAAGCTTTCTTT. It encodes CASSLLKWARDGITEAFF. The chain links TRBV6-5 to TRBJ1-1; D may be TRBD1 (5 bases). Trimming pared 4 bases from V and 4 bases from J, leaving 25 bases between. The CDR3 sequence is 18 residues long. CDR1 MNHEY and CDR2 SVGAGI come from the germline V gene.

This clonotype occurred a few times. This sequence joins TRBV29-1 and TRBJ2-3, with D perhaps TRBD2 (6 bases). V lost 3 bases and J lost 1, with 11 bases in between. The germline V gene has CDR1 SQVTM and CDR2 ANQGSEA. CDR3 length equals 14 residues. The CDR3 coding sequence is TGCAGCGTTGACAGGGCTAGCGGCACAGATACGCAGTATTTT. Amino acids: CSVDRASGTDTQYF.

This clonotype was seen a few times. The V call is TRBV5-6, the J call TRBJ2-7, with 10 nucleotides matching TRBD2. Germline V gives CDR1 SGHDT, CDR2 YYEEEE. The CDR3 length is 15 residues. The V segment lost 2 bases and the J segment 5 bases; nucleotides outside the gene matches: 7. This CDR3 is CASSFRTSGVDEQYF. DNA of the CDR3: TGTGCCAGCAGCTTCCGGACTAGCGGCGTCGACGAGCAGTACTTC. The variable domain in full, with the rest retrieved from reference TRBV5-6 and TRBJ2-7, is DAGVTQSPTHLIKTRGQQVTLRCSPKSGHDTVSWYQQALGQGPQFIFQYYEEEERQRGNFPDRFSGHQFPNYSSELNVNALLLGDSALYLCASSFRTSGVDEQYFGPGTRLTVT.

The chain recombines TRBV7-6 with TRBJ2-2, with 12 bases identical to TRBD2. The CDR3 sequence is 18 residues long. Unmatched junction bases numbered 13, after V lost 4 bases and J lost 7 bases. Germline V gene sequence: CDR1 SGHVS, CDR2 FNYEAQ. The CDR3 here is CASSSNALAGGPIGELFF. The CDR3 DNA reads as TGTGCCAGCAGCTCCAACGCCCTAGCGGGGGGGCCTATCGGGGAGCTGTTTTTT.

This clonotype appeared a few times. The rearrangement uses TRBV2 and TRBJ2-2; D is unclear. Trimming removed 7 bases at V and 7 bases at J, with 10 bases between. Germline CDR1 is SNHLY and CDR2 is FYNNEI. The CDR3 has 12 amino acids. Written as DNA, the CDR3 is TGTGCCAGCACACTGGACCTCGGGGAGCTGTTTTTT. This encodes CASTLDLGELFF.

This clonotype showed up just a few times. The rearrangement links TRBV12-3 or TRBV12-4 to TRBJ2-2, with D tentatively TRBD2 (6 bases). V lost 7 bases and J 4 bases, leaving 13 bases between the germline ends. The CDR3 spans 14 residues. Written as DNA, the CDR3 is TGTGCCAGCACCCGGGGACTGATCACCGGGGAGCTGTTTTTT. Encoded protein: CASTRGLITGELFF.

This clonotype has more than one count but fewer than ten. CDR3 residues: CASSTPRSGGPSYNEQFF. The CDR3 DNA sequence: TGTGCCAGCAGCACCCCTCGGTCCGGGGGACCCTCCTACAATGAGCAGTTCTTC. The V call is TRBV9, the J call TRBJ2-1, with a possible D match to TRBD2 (6 bases). The CDR3 has 18 amino acids. V dropped 4 bases and J dropped 0 bases, with 20 bases sitting between them. CDR1 is SGDLS, CDR2 YYNGEE, per germline.

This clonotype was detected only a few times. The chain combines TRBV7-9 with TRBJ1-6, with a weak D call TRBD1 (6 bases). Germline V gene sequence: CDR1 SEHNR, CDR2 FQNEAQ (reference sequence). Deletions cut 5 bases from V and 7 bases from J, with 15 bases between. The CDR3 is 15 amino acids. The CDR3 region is CASSPVGARNSPLHF. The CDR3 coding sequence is TGTGCCAGCAGCCCAGTGGGGGCGCGAAATTCACCCCTCCACTTT. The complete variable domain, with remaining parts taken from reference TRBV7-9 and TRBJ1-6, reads DTGVSQNPRHKITKRGQNVTFRCDPISEHNRLYWYRQTLGQGPEFLTYFQNEAQLEKSRLLSDRFSAERPKGSFSTLEIQRTEQGDSAMYLCASSPVGARNSPLHFGNGTRLTVT.

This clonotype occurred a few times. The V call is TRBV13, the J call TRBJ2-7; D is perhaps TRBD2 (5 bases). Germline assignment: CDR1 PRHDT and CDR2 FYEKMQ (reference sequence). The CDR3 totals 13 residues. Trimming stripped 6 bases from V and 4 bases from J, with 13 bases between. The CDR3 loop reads CASSSGAGYEQYF. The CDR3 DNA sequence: TGTGCCAGCAGTTCAGGTGCGGGTTACGAGCAGTACTTC.

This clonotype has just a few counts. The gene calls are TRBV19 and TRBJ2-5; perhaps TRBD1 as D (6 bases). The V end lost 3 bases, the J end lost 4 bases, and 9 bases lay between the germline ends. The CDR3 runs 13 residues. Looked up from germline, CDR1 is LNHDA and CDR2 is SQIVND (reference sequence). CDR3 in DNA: TGTGCCAGTAGTATTCAGGGGAGAGAGACCCAGTACTTC. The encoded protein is CASSIQGRETQYF.

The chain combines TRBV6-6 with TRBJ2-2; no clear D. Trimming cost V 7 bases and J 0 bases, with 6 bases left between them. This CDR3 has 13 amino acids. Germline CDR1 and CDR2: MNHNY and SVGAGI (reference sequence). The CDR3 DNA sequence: TGTGCCAGCACGAATTCGAACACCGGGGAGCTGTTTTTT. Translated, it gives CASTNSNTGELFF.

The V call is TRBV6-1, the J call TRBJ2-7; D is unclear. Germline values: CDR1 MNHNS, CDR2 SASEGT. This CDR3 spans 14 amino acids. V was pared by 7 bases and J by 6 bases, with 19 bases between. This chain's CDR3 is CASNATPPKVEQYF. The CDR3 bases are TGTGCCAGCAATGCCACACCACCGAAGGTCGAGCAGTACTTC.

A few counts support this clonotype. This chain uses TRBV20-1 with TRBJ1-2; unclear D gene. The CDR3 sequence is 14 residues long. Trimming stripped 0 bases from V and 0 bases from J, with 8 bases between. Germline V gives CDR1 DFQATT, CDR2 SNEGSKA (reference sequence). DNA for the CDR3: TGCAGTGCTAGAGATCGATCCACTAACTATGGCTACACCTTC. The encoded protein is CSARDRSTNYGYTF.

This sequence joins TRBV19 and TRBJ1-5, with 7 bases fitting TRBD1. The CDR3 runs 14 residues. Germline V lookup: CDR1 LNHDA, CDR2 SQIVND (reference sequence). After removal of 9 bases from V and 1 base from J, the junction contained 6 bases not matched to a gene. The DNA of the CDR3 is TGTGCCAGCACAGGGGTAGGGAGCAATCAGCCCCAGCATTTT. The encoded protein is CASTGVGSNQPQHF.

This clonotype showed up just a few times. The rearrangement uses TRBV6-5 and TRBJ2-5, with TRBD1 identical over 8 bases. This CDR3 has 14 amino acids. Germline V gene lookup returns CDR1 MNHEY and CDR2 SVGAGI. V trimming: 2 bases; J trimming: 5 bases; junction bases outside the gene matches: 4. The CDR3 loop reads CASSYQRQGETQYF. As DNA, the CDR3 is TGTGCCAGCAGTTACCAGCGACAGGGGGAGACCCAGTACTTC.

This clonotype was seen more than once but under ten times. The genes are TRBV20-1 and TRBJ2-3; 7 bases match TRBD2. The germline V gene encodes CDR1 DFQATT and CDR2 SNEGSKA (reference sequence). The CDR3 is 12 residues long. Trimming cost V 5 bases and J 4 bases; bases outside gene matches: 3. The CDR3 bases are TGCAGTGCTCAACTAGCGTCAGATACGCAGTATTTT. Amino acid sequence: CSAQLASDTQYF.

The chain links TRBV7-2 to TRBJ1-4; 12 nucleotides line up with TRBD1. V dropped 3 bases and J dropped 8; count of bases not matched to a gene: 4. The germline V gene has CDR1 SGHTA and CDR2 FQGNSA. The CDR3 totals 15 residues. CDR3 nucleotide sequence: TGTGCCAGCAGCTTTTCGGGACAGGGGGCGGAAAAACTGTTTTTT. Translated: CASSFSGQGAEKLFF.

CDR3 DNA: TGTGCCACCCTCGTAACCGGGACAGGGGGCAAGGGGAACACTGAAGCTTTCTTT. It codes for CATLVTGTGGKGNTEAFF. The rearrangement links TRBV10-3 to TRBJ1-1; 12 bases align to TRBD1. The CDR3 is made up of 18 amino acids. The J segment lost 1 base and the V segment lost 10 bases, leaving 16 bases of the junction unmatched. Germline CDR1 is ENHRY and CDR2 is SYGVKD.